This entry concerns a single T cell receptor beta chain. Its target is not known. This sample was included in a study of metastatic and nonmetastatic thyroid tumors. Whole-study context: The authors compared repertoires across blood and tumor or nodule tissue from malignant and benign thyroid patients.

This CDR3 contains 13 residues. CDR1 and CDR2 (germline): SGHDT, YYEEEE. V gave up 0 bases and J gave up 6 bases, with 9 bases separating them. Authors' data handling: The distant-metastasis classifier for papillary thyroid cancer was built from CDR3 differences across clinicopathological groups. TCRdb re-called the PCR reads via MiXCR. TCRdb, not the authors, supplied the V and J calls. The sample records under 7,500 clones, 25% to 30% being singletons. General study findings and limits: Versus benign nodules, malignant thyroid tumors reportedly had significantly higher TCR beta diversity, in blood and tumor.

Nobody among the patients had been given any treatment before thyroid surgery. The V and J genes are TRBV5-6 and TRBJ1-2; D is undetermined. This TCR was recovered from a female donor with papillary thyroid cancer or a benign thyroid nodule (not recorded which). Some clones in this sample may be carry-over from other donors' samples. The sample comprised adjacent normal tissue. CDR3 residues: CASSLEGFHGYTF. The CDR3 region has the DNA TGTGCCAGCAGCTTGGAGGGTTTCCATGGCTACACCTTC.